This TCR beta chain was sequenced for a study of T cell responses to AZD1222 COVID-19 vaccine (dated by TCRdb to the early 2020s). As for the study more broadly: TCR sequencing covered fewer than 250 trial participants: around 210 given two doses of AZD1222 and 26 given two doses of MenACWY control vaccine. Trial participants were enrolled by age into 18-55, 56-69 and 70-plus year subgroups, with approximately 150, 28 and 58 TCR-sequenced participants respectively. Overall results and qualifications from the work: Conclusions about previously exposed vaccinees were limited because only a handful of AZD1222 recipients were SARS-CoV-2 seropositive at baseline. A significant rise in spike-specific TCR breadth and depth was observed after two AZD1222 doses relative to day 0 and relative to MenACWY recipients. CD4 TCRs associated with the vaccine covered the entire spike protein, and the dominant responses were in regions 160-218 and 743-854. Nearly half of unique spike-specific TCRs reportedly recognized epitopes outside regions mutated in the B.1.351 and B.1.1.7 variants. Because no day 14 peak-response samples were available, repertoires were characterized only after the peak T cell response. In the small 56-69-year group, the increase in depth fell short of significance, most likely because of low power. Participants were mostly white British and included more females than males, and it was suggested by the authors that clonal diversity may have been underestimated.

Details on this clone: The antigen it binds to is not known. The input lacks base qualities; no much larger clone sits a single base away.

The CDR3 regions of human TCRbeta chains were subjected to immunosequencing. Processing in the source paper ran as follows. TCRs in the repertoires were compared against a reference library of SARS-CoV-2-specific TCRs that had been generated with the MIRA antigen-specificity platform. Breadth was defined as the fraction of unique TCRs that were SARS-CoV-2-associated, and depth was defined as the fraction of total T cells that were SARS-CoV-2-associated. Using the MIRA data, each spike-specific TCR was mapped to the spike region that the TCR reacts to and placed in a CD4 or CD8 class. Log10-transformed breadth and depth values were compared by one-way ANOVA with Sidak's multiple comparisons tests. TCRdb provides this immuneACCESS table in a form limited to in-frame rearrangements. Some clones are lacking; in checked studies, under half of them reflect an unresolved V gene, and why the rest are absent is not known. V, J and clone size reflect that table, while D and trimming were determined from the DNA. In this sample the table shows 150,000 or so clones, about 91% of which occur a single time. Clones ranked in the top ten supply about 3.7% of the sample.

The time point label on this specimen signifies: about 28 days (+/-7) after the second vaccine dose. AZD1222 recipients whose second dose came at about 4 weeks and those whose second dose came at about 12 weeks were combined into one group, since spike-specific TCR depth and breadth did not differ between the two schedules. Samples from vaccinated people were obtained from the UK trials COV001 and COV002, which included a single-blind randomized controlled phase 2/3 trial of AZD1222 (ChAdOx1 nCoV-19) in healthy adults. For TCRbeta chain sequencing, PBMC samples from trial participants were taken at day 0 and at day 28 after the second dose. There are 16 amino acids in the CDR3, from cysteine to phenylalanine inclusive. The CDR3 DNA has 48 bases and is translated from base 1. Sequences SQVTM (CDR1) and ANQGSEA (CDR2) are obtained from the germline V gene. Unmatched junction bases come to 13, with V trimmed by 2 bases and J by 7 bases.

Sample: peripheral blood, taken 28 days after the second AZD1222 dose. Here the chain combines TRBV29-1 and TRBJ2-7; 11 nucleotides in the junction match TRBD2. This clonotype was obtained from an adult who received the AZD1222 COVID-19 vaccine. CDR3 sequence: CSVENSRSGRAGEQYF. The bases are TGCAGCGTTGAAAACAGCCGTAGCGGGAGGGCGGGGGAGCAGTACTTC.